Listed below are T cell receptor beta chains from one sample, sequenced in a study of T cells in narcolepsy. Only in-frame clones appear in the TCRdb table, and some are missing; sequencing was by immunoSEQ multiplex PCR. The profile covers 36,000 or so clones, with 75% to 90% appearing a single time and more than 0.65% taken by the ten largest. Sequencing was carried out using CD45RA- memory CD4+ T cells from PBMCs. Every receptor here comes from a human donor with narcolepsy. The CDR3 runs from the conserved cysteine through the conserved F or W. A D gene is named only where the DNA matches it firmly. Not every row has a clone size; where given, it reads once, few, many or a size class.

V gene	J gene	D gene	clone size	CDR3 protein	CDR3 DNA
TRBV4-3	TRBJ2-2	TRBD1	.	CASSRDRSSTGELFF	TGCGCCAGCAGCAGGGACAGGAGTTCCACCGGGGAGCTGTTTTTT
TRBV5-1	TRBJ2-5	.	.	CASSLGQETQYF	TGCGCCAGCAGCTTGGGACAAGAGACCCAGTACTTC
TRBV13	TRBJ2-1	.	.	CASSLGRLTQGDEQFF	TGTGCCAGCAGCTTAGGCAGACTCACCCAGGGTGATGAGCAGTTCTTC
TRBV9	TRBJ2-1	.	.	CASSIKQGLTSYNEQFF	TGTGCCAGCAGCATAAAACAAGGGCTGACAAGCTACAATGAGCAGTTCTTC
TRBV11-2	TRBJ2-4	.	.	CASSSWGASGDIQYF	TGTGCCAGCAGTTCTTGGGGGGCCTCAGGGGACATTCAGTACTTC
TRBV7-2	TRBJ1-1	.	.	CASSLSRDVPEAFF	TGTGCCAGCAGCTTGTCGAGGGATGTCCCTGAAGCTTTCTTT
TRBV28	TRBJ1-1	.	.	CASAPSGPGGTEAFF	TGTGCCAGCGCCCCAAGTGGGCCGGGGGGCACTGAAGCTTTCTTT
TRBV7-2	TRBJ2-3	.	few	CASSYVQDGTQYF	TGTGCCAGCAGCTACGTACAGGACGGTACGCAGTATTTT
TRBV30	TRBJ1-3	.	.	CAWSAGVGAGNTIYF	TGTGCCTGGAGCGCCGGGGTAGGGGCTGGAAACACCATATATTTT
TRBV5-1	TRBJ2-2	.	.	CASSLAQTNTGELFF	TGCGCCAGCAGCTTGGCTCAAACTAACACCGGGGAGCTGTTTTTT
TRBV5-4	TRBJ2-5	TRBD1	.	CASSSWTGGLEQYF	TGTGCCAGCAGCTCCTGGACAGGGGGTTTGGAGCAGTACTTC
TRBV4-3	TRBJ1-4	.	.	CASSQALSSSATNEKLFF	TGCGCCAGCAGCCAAGCGCTCTCTTCGTCGGCTACTAATGAAAAACTGTTTTTT
TRBV15	TRBJ1-2	.	.	CATSVQPNYGYTF	TGTGCCACCAGTGTACAGCCTAACTATGGCTACACCTTC
TRBV7-2	TRBJ2-3	TRBD2	.	CASSFGLAGGPADTQYF	TGTGCCAGCAGCTTTGGACTAGCGGGGGGCCCAGCAGATACGCAGTATTTT
TRBV5-6	TRBJ2-4	.	.	CASSLLYSGFAKNIQYF	TGTGCCAGCAGCTTGTTGTACTCAGGGTTTGCCAAAAACATTCAGTACTTC
TRBV2	TRBJ2-6	.	.	CATREGQGLGGANVLTF	TGTGCCACTCGGGAGGGACAGGGCCTCGGCGGGGCCAACGTCCTGACTTTC
TRBV28	TRBJ1-6	.	.	CASTLGAGDSPLHF	TGTGCCAGCACTCTGGGGGCAGGGGATTCACCCCTCCACTTT
TRBV30	TRBJ2-7	.	.	CAWTREKYEQYF	TGTGCCTGGACAAGGGAAAAGTACGAGCAGTACTTC
TRBV14	TRBJ1-6	.	.	CASSQRRDSPLHF	TGTGCCAGCAGCCAAAGGCGGGATTCACCCCTCCACTTT
TRBV6-6	TRBJ2-1	.	.	CASSYELARFDEQFF	TGTGCCAGCAGTTACGAACTAGCCAGATTTGATGAGCAGTTCTTC
TRBV19	TRBJ1-4	TRBD1	.	CASRQQGATNEKLFF	TGTGCCAGTAGACAACAGGGGGCAACTAATGAAAAACTGTTTTTT
TRBV6-1	TRBJ2-7	.	.	CASRTDSVPYEQYF	TGTGCCAGCAGGACGGACAGTGTACCCTACGAGCAGTACTTC
TRBV7-9	TRBJ2-1	TRBD2	.	CASSLLAGGNNEQFF	TGTGCCAGCAGCTTACTAGCGGGAGGCAACAATGAGCAGTTCTTC
TRBV5-1	TRBJ2-2	.	.	CASSFQGNTGELFF	TGCGCCAGCAGCTTTCAGGGGAACACCGGGGAGCTGTTTTTT
TRBV19	TRBJ2-7	.	.	CASSNGLVLSEQYF	TGTGCCAGTAGTAATGGGTTAGTGCTTTCCGAGCAGTACTTC
TRBV4-2	TRBJ1-2	.	.	CASSQEQGYTF	TGTGCCAGCAGCCAAGAGCAGGGCTACACCTTC
TRBV30	TRBJ2-7	.	.	CAWNRDPYEQYF	TGTGCCTGGAACAGGGACCCCTACGAGCAGTACTTC
TRBV11-2	TRBJ2-7	TRBD1	.	CASSNLRQGVSYEQYF	TGTGCCAGCAGCAATCTCAGACAGGGGGTGTCCTACGAGCAGTACTTC
TRBV4-3	TRBJ2-3	.	.	CASSQRGGSTDTQYF	TGCGCCAGCAGCCAACGGGGAGGCTCGACAGATACGCAGTATTTT
TRBV10-3	TRBJ2-7	TRBD1	.	CAIKGAGAPYEQYF	TGTGCCATAAAGGGGGCAGGGGCTCCCTACGAGCAGTACTTC
TRBV12-5	TRBJ1-3	TRBD1	.	CASGLGSGGRGNTIYF	TGTGCTAGTGGTTTGGGCTCAGGGGGACGTGGAAACACCATATATTTT
TRBV9	TRBJ1-2	.	.	CASSVGQGPLQGSGYTF	TGTGCCAGCAGCGTAGGGCAGGGGCCTCTGCAGGGGTCGGGCTACACCTTC
TRBV6-1	TRBJ1-1	TRBD1	.	CASSVTQGVGTEAFF	TGTGCCAGCAGTGTTACACAGGGGGTGGGCACTGAAGCTTTCTTT
TRBV19	TRBJ2-3	TRBD2	.	CASSPLGRERTDTQYF	TGTGCCAGTAGTCCCTTAGGGCGGGAGAGGACAGATACGCAGTATTTT
TRBV19	TRBJ2-4	.	.	CASSINRERAKNIQYF	TGTGCCAGTAGTATAAACAGGGAACGGGCCAAAAACATTCAGTACTTC
TRBV19	TRBJ1-6	.	.	CASSKTGFMRDNSPLHF	TGTGCCAGTAGTAAGACAGGTTTTATGAGGGATAATTCACCCCTCCACTTT
TRBV7-2	TRBJ2-7	TRBD1	once	CASRQRTGGSYEQYF	TGTGCCAGCAGGCAAAGGACAGGGGGCTCCTACGAGCAGTACTTC
TRBV7-7	TRBJ2-1	TRBD2	once	CASSPRLAGTNEQFF	TGTGCTAGCAGCCCGAGACTAGCGGGTACGAATGAGCAGTTCTTC
TRBV11-1	TRBJ2-7	TRBD2	.	CASSSWTSGAYEQYF	TGTGCCAGCAGCTCCTGGACTAGCGGGGCCTACGAGCAGTACTTC
TRBV29-1	TRBJ1-3	.	.	CSVQTYSGNTIYF	TGCAGCGTTCAGACCTACTCTGGAAACACCATATATTTT
TRBV6-5	TRBJ2-3	.	.	CASSRGAGGTDTQYF	TGTGCCAGCAGCCGGGGGGCGGGGGGCACAGATACGCAGTATTTT
TRBV7-8	TRBJ2-4	TRBD1	.	CASSLAGTGENIQYF	TGTGCCAGCAGCTTAGCCGGGACAGGAGAAAACATTCAGTACTTC
TRBV18	TRBJ2-5	.	.	CASSSLSGRGDETQYF	TGTGCCAGCTCATCTCTGTCGGGCAGGGGGGACGAGACCCAGTACTTC
TRBV4-3	TRBJ2-5	TRBD1	.	CASSLSDRVGETQYF	TGCGCCAGCAGCCTATCGGACAGGGTGGGGGAGACCCAGTACTTC
TRBV6-6	TRBJ2-2	.	.	CASSYSQGYTGELFF	TGTGCCAGCAGTTACTCGCAGGGGTACACCGGGGAGCTGTTTTTT
TRBV7-9	TRBJ1-6	.	.	CASSLGARSPLHF	TGTGCCAGCAGCCTCGGAGCGAGGTCACCCCTCCACTTT
TRBV18	TRBJ1-4	.	few	CASSRRRLDEKLFF	TGTGCCAGCTCCCGCCGACGGTTAGATGAAAAACTGTTTTTT
TRBV7-2	TRBJ1-1	TRBD1	once	CASSLAQGAKAFF	TGTGCCAGCAGCTTAGCGCAGGGGGCTAAAGCTTTCTTT
TRBV28	TRBJ2-7	TRBD1	.	CASSTGVDYEQYF	TGTGCCAGCAGCACAGGGGTGGACTACGAGCAGTACTTC
TRBV29-1	TRBJ2-5	.	.	CSAASGQETQYF	TGCAGCGCCGCTTCGGGGCAAGAGACCCAGTACTTC
TRBV9	TRBJ2-5	.	.	CASSVDRQETQYF	TGTGCCAGCAGCGTGGACAGACAAGAGACCCAGTACTTC
TRBV18	TRBJ1-1	.	.	CASSTDRNTEAFF	TGTGCCAGCTCTACTGACAGGAACACTGAAGCTTTCTTT